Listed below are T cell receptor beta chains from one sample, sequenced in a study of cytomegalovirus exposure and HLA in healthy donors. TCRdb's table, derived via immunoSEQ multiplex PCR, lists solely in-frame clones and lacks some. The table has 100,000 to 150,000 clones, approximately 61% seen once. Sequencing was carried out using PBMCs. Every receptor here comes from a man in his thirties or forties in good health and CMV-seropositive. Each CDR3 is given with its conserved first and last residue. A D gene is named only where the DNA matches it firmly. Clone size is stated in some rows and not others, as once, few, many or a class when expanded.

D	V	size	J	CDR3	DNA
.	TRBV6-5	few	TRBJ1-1	CASEDRLNTEAFF	TGTGCCAGCGAAGACAGGCTGAACACTGAAGCTTTCTTT
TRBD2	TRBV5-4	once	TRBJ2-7	CASSLTITSGSYYEQYF	TGTGCCAGCAGCTTGACCATCACTAGCGGGAGTTACTACGAGCAGTACTTC
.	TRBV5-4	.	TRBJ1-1	CASSSWTANTEAFF	TGTGCCAGCAGCTCCTGGACAGCGAACACTGAAGCTTTCTTT
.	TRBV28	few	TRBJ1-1	CASSLEQNTEAFF	TGTGCCAGCAGTTTAGAGCAGAACACTGAAGCTTTCTTT
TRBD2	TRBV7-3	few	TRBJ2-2	CASSSLGGRATGELFF	TGTGCCAGCAGCTCTCTGGGAGGGAGGGCCACCGGGGAGCTGTTTTTT
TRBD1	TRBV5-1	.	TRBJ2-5	CASSFRDRTETQYF	TGCGCCAGCAGCTTCCGGGACAGGACTGAGACCCAGTACTTC
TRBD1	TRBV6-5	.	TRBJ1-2	CASSPRDSYYGYTF	TGTGCCAGCAGTCCCCGGGACAGTTACTATGGCTACACCTTC
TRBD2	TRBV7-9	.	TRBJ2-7	CASSPSNSGRGYEQYF	TGTGCCAGCAGCCCGAGCAATAGCGGGAGAGGCTACGAGCAGTACTTC
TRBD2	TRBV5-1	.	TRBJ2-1	CASSLVGRVYNEQFF	TGCGCCAGCAGCTTGGTCGGGAGGGTTTACAATGAGCAGTTCTTC
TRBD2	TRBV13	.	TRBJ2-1	CASSSRLAGVSGNEQFF	TGTGCCAGCAGCTCCAGACTAGCGGGAGTTAGTGGGAATGAGCAGTTCTTC
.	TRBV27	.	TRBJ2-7	CASSLLARGRNEQYF	TGTGCCAGCAGTTTATTGGCCAGGGGTCGTAACGAGCAGTACTTC
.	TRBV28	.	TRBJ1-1	CASSLWKGSNTEAFF	TGTGCCAGCAGTTTATGGAAGGGGTCCAACACTGAAGCTTTCTTT
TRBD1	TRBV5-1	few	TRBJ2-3	CASSPWDRTDTQYF	TGCGCCAGCAGCCCCTGGGACAGAACAGATACGCAGTATTTT
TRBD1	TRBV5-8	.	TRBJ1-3	CASSLRQDRAGNTIYF	TGTGCCAGCAGCCTTCGACAGGACAGGGCTGGAAACACCATATATTTT
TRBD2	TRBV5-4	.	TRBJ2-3	CASSFEGGPRRDTQYF	TGTGCCAGCAGCTTCGAGGGAGGGCCTAGGAGAGATACGCAGTATTTT
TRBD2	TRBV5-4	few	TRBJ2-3	CASSQKHSGADTHTQYF	TGTGCCAGCAGCCAGAAGCATAGCGGGGCCGACACACATACGCAGTATTTT
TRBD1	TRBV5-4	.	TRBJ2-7	CASSSRDRSSYEQYF	TGTGCCAGCAGCTCCCGGGACAGGAGCTCCTACGAGCAGTACTTC
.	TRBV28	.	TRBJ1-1	CASSSIWGATEAFF	TGTGCCAGCAGTTCTATTTGGGGAGCCACTGAAGCTTTCTTT
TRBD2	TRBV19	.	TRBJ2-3	CASSTLAGGLSSTDTQYF	TGTGCCAGTAGTACCTTAGCGGGAGGGCTGTCGAGCACAGATACGCAGTATTTT
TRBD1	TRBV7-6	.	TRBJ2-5	CASSLDRGEGETQYF	TGTGCCAGCAGCTTAGACAGGGGTGAAGGAGAGACCCAGTACTTC
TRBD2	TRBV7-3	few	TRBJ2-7	CASSRTGTNHEQYF	TGTGCCAGCAGCAGGACCGGGACTAATCACGAGCAGTACTTC
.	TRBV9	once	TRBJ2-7	CASSVGGGGSYEQYF	TGTGCCAGCAGCGTAGGGGGAGGGGGATCCTACGAGCAGTACTTC
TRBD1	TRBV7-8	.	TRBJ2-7	CASTGQIHTYEQYF	TGTGCCAGCACGGGACAGATTCACACCTACGAGCAGTACTTC
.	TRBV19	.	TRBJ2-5	CASSIRDNQETQYF	TGTGCCAGTAGTATCCGGGACAACCAAGAGACCCAGTACTTC
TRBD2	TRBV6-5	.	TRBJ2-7	CASSYRSASGLYEQYF	TGTGCCAGCAGTTACCGGTCGGCTAGCGGTCTCTACGAGCAGTACTTC
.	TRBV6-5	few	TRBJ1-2	CASTTVDGGDYGYTF	TGTGCCAGCACCACCGTTGACGGAGGAGACTATGGCTACACCTTC
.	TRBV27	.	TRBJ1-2	CASRGQPFDRGYGYTF	TGTGCCAGCAGGGGGCAGCCATTCGATAGGGGATACGGCTACACCTTC
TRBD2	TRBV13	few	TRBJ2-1	CASSLTGLAGTIGNEQFF	TGTGCCAGCAGCTTGACCGGACTAGCGGGAACCATTGGCAATGAGCAGTTCTTC
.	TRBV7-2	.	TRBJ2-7	CASSFGHEQYF	TGTGCCAGCAGCTTTGGGCACGAGCAGTACTTC
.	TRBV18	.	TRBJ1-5	CASSVYSNQPQHF	TGTGCCAGCTCCGTTTATAGCAATCAGCCCCAGCATTTT
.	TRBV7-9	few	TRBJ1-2	CASSLFQPSGYTF	TGTGCCAGCAGCTTATTCCAGCCTAGTGGCTACACCTTC
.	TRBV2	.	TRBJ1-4	CASSGMRGRGDEKLFF	TGTGCCAGCAGTGGGATGAGGGGCAGGGGCGATGAAAAACTGTTTTTT
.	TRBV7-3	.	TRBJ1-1	CASSLNHRPGTEAFF	TGTGCCAGCAGCTTAAACCACAGGCCTGGGACTGAAGCTTTCTTT
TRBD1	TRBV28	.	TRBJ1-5	CASSPGQGDQPQHF	TGTGCCAGCAGTCCCGGACAGGGAGATCAGCCCCAGCATTTT
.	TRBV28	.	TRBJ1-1	CASSLLGGTEAFF	TGTGCCAGCAGTTTATTGGGAGGGACTGAAGCTTTCTTT
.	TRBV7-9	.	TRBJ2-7	CASSTGPLADGYEQYF	TGTGCCAGCAGCACAGGGCCGCTAGCGGACGGCTACGAGCAGTACTTC
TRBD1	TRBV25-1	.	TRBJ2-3	CASSESRTGGSTDTQYF	TGTGCCAGCAGTGAATCCAGGACAGGGGGTAGCACAGATACGCAGTATTTT
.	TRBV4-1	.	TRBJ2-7	CASSRESVSGYEQYF	TGCGCCAGCAGCCGCGAAAGCGTGAGCGGGTACGAGCAGTACTTC
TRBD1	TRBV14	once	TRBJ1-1	CASSQDLITGDRDVMNTEAFF	TGTGCCAGCAGCCAAGATCTTATCACCGGAGACAGGGACGTCATGAACACTGAAGCTTTCTTT
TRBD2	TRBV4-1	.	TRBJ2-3	CASSPLGGSSTDTQYF	TGCGCCAGCAGCCCACTCGGCGGGAGTAGCACAGATACGCAGTATTTT
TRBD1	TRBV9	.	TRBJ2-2	CASSVLSQGGGELFF	TGTGCCAGCAGCGTACTGTCACAGGGGGGCGGGGAGCTGTTTTTT
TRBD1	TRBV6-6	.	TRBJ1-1	CASSPQGGEAFF	TGTGCCAGCAGTCCACAGGGGGGGGAAGCTTTCTTT
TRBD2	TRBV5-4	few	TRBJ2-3	CASSQETSGTPSEAYF	TGTGCCAGCAGCCAAGAAACTAGCGGGACTCCCAGTGAGGCGTATTTT
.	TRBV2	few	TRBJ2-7	CASSEAGSYKQYF	TGTGCCAGCAGTGAAGCGGGGAGTTATAAGCAGTACTTC
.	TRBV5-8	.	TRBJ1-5	CASIETRGAQHF	TGTGCCAGCATTGAGACTCGGGGGGCCCAGCATTTT
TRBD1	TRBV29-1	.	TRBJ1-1	CSVHTQGVETEAFF	TGCAGCGTACATACGCAGGGGGTGGAAACTGAAGCTTTCTTT
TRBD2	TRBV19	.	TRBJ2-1	CASTFSGTWDEQFF	TGTGCCAGTACCTTTAGCGGGACCTGGGATGAGCAGTTCTTC
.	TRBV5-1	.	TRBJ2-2	CASSLGSRLGGAGELFF	TGCGCCAGCAGCTTGGGCTCCCGACTAGGAGGGGCCGGGGAGCTGTTTTTT
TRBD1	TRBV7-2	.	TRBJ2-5	CASSSYELPGTGLETQYF	TGTGCCAGCAGCTCCTATGAATTACCCGGGACAGGGCTAGAGACCCAGTACTTC
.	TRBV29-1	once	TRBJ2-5	CSVDRGRAEWETQYF	TGCAGCGTTGATCGGGGTCGGGCTGAATGGGAGACCCAGTACTTC
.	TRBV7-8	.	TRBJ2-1	CASSLAWRDYNEQFF	TGTGCCAGCAGCTTAGCCTGGCGGGACTACAATGAGCAGTTCTTC
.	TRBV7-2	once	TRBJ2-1	CASRKPSTDEQFF	TGTGCCAGCAGGAAGCCCTCCACCGATGAGCAGTTCTTC
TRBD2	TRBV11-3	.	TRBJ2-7	CASSRSGSNEQYF	TGTGCCAGCAGCCGTAGCGGGAGTAACGAGCAGTACTTC
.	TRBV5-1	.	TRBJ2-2	CASSTGANTGELFF	TGCGCCAGCAGCACCGGAGCCAACACCGGGGAGCTGTTTTTT
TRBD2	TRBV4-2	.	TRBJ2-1	CASSQPDRSLAVYNEQFF	TGTGCCAGCAGCCAACCCGACAGGTCACTAGCGGTTTACAATGAGCAGTTCTTC
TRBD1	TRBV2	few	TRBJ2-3	CASSEADRFGGTDTQYF	TGTGCCAGCAGTGAAGCGGACAGGTTCGGGGGCACAGATACGCAGTATTTT
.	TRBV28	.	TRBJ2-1	CASSPGNYNEQFF	TGTGCCAGCAGTCCGGGTAACTACAATGAGCAGTTCTTC
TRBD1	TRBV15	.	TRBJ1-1	CATRGQPNTEAFF	TGTGCCACCAGGGGACAGCCGAACACTGAAGCTTTCTTT
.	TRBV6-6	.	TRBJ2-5	CASSYPTGRQETQYF	TGTGCCAGCAGTTACCCGACAGGCCGACAAGAGACCCAGTACTTC
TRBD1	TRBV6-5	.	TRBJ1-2	CASSFKPGTGNYGYTF	TGTGCCAGCAGTTTCAAACCCGGGACAGGGAACTATGGCTACACCTTC